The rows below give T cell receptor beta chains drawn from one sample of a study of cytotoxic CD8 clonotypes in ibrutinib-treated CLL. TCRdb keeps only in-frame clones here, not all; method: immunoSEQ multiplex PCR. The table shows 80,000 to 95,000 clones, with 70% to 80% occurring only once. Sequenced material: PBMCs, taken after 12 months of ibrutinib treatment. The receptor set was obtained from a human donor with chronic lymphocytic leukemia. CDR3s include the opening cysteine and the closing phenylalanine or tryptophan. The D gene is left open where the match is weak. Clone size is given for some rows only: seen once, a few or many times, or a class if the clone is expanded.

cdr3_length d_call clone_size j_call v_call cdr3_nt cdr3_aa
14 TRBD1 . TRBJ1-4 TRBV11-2 TGTGCCAGCAGCCAAGGACAGGGATGGGAAAAACTGTTTTTT CASSQGQGWEKLFF
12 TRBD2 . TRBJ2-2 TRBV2 TGTGCCAGCAGACGGGAGGGCGGGGAGCTGTTTTTT CASRREGGELFF
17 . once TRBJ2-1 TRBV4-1 TGCGCCAGCAGCCAAGAACCCCCGGGAGATGTGAACAATGAGCAGTTCTTC CASSQEPPGDVNNEQFF
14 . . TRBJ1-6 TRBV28 TGTGCCAGCAGTTTATGGGGCTATAATTCACCCCTCCACTTT CASSLWGYNSPLHF
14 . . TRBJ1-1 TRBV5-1 TGCGCCAGCAGCTTCACGGGGGAGGGCACTGAAGCTTTCTTT CASSFTGEGTEAFF
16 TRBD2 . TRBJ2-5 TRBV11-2 TGTGCCAGCAGCTTTGGCGCGGGAGGGCAGGGGGAGACCCAGTACTTC CASSFGAGGQGETQYF
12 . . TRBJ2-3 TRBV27 TGTGCCAGCGGGTCTTACACAGATACGCAGTATTTT CASGSYTDTQYF
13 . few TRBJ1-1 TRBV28 TGTGCCAGCAGTTTACCGGGACCTAACGAAGCTTTCTTT CASSLPGPNEAFF
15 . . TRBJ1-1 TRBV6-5 TGTGCCAGCAGTTATTTCACCCCCCCGAACACTGAAGCTTTCTTT CASSYFTPPNTEAFF
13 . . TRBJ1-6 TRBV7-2 TGTGCCAGCAGCTTAGCTGGGGGGCAACCCCTCCACTTT CASSLAGGQPLHF
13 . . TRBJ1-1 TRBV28 TGTGCCAGCTTCCCGAGGGTTGGAGTTGGGGCTTTCTTT CASFPRVGVGAFF
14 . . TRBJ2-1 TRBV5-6 TGTGCCAGCAGCTGGGGGGACCGAAACAATGAGCAGTTCTTC CASSWGDRNNEQFF
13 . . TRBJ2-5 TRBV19 TGTGCCAGTAGTGCCAGGGGGGCGGAGACCCAGTACTTC CASSARGAETQYF
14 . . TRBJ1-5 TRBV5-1 TGCGCCAGCAGCTTGGACAGCTTAGGTCAGCCCCAGCATTTT CASSLDSLGQPQHF
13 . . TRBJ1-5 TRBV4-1 TGCGCCAGCAGCCAAGATGGGAATCAGCCCCAGCATTTT CASSQDGNQPQHF
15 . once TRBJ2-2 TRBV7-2 TGTGCCAGCAGCGCTAGCCTAGCGAGCACCGGGGAGCTGTTTTTT CASSASLASTGELFF